The following is a TCR beta chain sequence with its context. What it recognizes is unknown. Clones were sequenced by immunoSEQ multiplex PCR, and TCRdb holds only the in-frame ones, with some missing. Altogether tens of thousands of clones are present, 70% to 90% being singletons, with the ten largest covering nearly 9.5%. V was pared by 0 bases and J by 7 bases, with 13 bases of the junction left unmatched. The CDR3 loop spans 19 amino acids. Looked up from germline, CDR1 is SGDLS and CDR2 is YYNGEE. These data originate in a study of T cells in localized non-small cell lung cancer. Study-wide findings and caveats: Uninvolved adjacent lung had more T cell clonality than any other tissue, topping tumor. As only one tumor region underwent sequencing, heterogeneity remains possible. The appearance of a median roughly 61 of the top 100 tumor clones was seen in adjacent lung.

The TCR was taken from an older female donor with stage I lung adenocarcinoma. Sequencing was performed on peripheral blood, taken before any cancer treatment. The genes are TRBV9 and TRBJ2-1; 13 bases fit TRBD2. This CDR3 reads CASSVEGEPGLAGVNEQFF. DNA of the CDR3: TGTGCCAGCAGCGTAGAGGGCGAGCCCGGACTAGCGGGAGTGAATGAGCAGTTCTTC.